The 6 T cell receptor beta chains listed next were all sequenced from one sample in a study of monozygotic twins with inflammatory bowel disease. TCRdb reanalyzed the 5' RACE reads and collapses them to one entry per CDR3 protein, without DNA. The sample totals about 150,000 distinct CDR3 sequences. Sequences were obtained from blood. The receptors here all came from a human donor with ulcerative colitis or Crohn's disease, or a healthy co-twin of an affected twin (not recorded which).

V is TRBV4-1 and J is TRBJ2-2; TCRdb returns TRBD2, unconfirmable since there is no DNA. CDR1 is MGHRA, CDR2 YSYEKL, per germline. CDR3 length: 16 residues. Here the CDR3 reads CASSRPRGAITGELFF.

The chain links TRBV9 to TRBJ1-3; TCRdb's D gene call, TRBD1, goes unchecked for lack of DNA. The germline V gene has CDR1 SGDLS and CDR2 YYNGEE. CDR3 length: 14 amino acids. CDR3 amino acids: CASSLTVSGNTIYF.

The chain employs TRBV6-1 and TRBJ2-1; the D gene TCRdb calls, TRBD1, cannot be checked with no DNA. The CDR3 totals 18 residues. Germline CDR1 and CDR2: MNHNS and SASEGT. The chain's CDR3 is CASSELADRGILFGEQFF.

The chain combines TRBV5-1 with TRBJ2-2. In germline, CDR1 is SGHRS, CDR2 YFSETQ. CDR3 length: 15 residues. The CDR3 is CASSFISANTGELFF.

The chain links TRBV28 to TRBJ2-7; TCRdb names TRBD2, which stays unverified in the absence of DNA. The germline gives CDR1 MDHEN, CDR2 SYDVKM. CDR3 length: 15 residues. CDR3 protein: CASRNPGLAPYEQYF.

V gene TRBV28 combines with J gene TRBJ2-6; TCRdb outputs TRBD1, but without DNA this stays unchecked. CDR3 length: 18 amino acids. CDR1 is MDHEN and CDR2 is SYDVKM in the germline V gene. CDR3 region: CASINSGQPFSGANVLTF.